This T cell receptor beta chain originates from a study of CD4 T cells in relation to SARS-CoV-2 and coronaviruses. On the study more broadly: PBMCs were cultured with antigen for over nine days before TCR beta sequencing. Study results and limitations: Compared with monoreactive clones, crossreactive clones showed significantly weaker SARS-CoV-2 expansion. Crossreactivity was assessed only for spike protein, not other viral proteins.

A word on this clone: What it binds is unknown.

This table comes from immunoSEQ multiplex PCR, and its TCRdb copy is limited to in-frame clones, with some not included. The sample includes about 36,000 clones, about 80% seen only once; the top ten take 2.5% to 3.5%. This CDR3 is built from 14 residues. The germline gives CDR1 SNHLY, CDR2 FYNNEI. Trimming took off 5 bases at V and 6 bases at J, with 15 bases between the two ends. V is TRBV2 and J is TRBJ2-3; the D gene could be TRBD1 or TRBD2 (5 bases each). The clonotype was recovered from an adult with COVID-19. The sample was memory CD4+ T cells from PBMCs, cultured in vitro. Written as DNA, the CDR3 is TGTGCCAGCAGTAAACAGGTTTGGGGGGATACGCAGTATTTT. Residues: CASSKQVWGDTQYF.